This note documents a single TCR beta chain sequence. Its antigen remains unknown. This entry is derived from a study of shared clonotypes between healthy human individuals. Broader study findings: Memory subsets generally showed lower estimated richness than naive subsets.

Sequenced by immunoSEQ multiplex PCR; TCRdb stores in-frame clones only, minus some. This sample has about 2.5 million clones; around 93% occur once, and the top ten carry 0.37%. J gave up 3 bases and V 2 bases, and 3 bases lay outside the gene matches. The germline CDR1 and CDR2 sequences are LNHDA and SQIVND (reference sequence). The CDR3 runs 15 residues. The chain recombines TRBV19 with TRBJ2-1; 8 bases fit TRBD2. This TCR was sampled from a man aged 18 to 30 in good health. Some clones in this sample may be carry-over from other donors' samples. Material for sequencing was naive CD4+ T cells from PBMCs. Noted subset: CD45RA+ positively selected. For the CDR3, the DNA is TGTGCCAGTAGTATACCGGGAGGGTACTACAATGAGCAGTTCTTC. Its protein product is CASSIPGGYYNEQFF.